Sequencing of this T cell receptor beta chain was carried out in a study of post-analysis software for immune sequencing data. Study-wide findings and caveats: Patients showed TRBV5-6, TRBV5-1 and TRBV20-1 among a few TRBV segments more frequent than in controls.

With regard to this clonotype: Its antigen is unidentified.

Unique molecular identifiers were carried by the TCR beta cDNA libraries. TCRdb independently ran MiXCR on the PCR reads; one entry per CDR3 protein. The data show roughly 650,000 distinct CDR3 sequences, roughly three fifths seen once. The CDR3 length is 11 residues. The V end lost 3 bases, the J end lost 6 bases, and 6 bases lay between the germline ends. From germline, CDR1 is SGHDT and CDR2 YYEEEE. The rearrangement joins TRBV5-6 to TRBJ1-2; D not resolved. The specimen sequenced was blood. The receptor comes from a girl aged 2-10 years with multiple sclerosis. CDR3 DNA sequence: TGTGCCAGCAGCTCCTTCGATGGCTACACCTTC. Protein: CASSSFDGYTF.